This T cell receptor beta chain was profiled in a study of cytotoxic CD8 clonotypes in ibrutinib-treated CLL. Across the whole study: Mean productive templates were approximately 230,000; mean productive rearrangements were about 90,000.

The ends were cut back, 3 bases at V and 2 bases at J, with 13 bases in the middle. The CDR3 has 15 amino acids. Germline V lookup: CDR1 SGHRS, CDR2 YFSETQ. Deep sequencing aimed at 1 in 200,000 to 1 in 1 million T cells' resolution. The data were produced by immunoSEQ multiplex PCR, yet TCRdb's version contains in-frame clones alone and is incomplete. The sample has about 270,000 clones; approximately 76% are singletons. The sequence came from a human donor with chronic lymphocytic leukemia. Specimen: PBMCs, collected at disease progression, from a patient treated with ibrutinib. The chain links TRBV5-1 to TRBJ2-3; D remains ambiguous. CDR3 DNA sequence: TGCGCCAGCAGCTCATTAGGGAACCCCACAGATACGCAGTATTTT. This translates into CASSSLGNPTDTQYF.